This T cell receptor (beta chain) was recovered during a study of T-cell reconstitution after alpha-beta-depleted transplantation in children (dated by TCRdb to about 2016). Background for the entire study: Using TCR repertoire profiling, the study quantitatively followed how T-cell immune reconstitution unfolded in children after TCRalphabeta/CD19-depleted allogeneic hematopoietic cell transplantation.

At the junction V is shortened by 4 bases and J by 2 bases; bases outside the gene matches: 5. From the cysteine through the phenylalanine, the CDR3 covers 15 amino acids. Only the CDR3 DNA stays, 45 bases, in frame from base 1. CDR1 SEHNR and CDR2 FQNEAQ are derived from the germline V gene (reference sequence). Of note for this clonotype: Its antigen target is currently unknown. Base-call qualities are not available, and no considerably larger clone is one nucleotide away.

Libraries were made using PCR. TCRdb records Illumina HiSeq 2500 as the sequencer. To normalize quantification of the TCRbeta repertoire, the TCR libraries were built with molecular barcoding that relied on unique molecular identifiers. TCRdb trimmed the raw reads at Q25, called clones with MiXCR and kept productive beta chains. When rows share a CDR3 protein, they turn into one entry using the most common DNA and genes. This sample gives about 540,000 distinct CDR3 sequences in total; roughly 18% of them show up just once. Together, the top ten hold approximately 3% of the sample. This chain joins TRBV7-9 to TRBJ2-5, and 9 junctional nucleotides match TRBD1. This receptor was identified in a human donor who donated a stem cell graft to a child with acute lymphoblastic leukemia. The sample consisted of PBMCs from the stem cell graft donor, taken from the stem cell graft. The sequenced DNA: TGTGCCAGCAGCTGGGGGGACAGGGAACAAGAGACCCAGTACTTC. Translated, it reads CASSWGDREQETQYF.